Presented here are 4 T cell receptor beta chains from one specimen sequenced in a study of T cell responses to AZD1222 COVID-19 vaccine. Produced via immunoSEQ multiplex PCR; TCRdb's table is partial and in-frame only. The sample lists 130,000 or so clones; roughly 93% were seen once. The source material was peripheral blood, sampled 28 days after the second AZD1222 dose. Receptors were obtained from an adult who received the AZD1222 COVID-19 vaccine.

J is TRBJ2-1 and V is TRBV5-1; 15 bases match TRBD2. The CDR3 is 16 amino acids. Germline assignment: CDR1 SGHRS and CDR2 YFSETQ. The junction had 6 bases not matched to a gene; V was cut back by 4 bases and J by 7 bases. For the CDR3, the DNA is TGCGCCAGCAGCACGGGACTAGCGGGAGGAAGGAATGAGCAGTTCTTC. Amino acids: CASSTGLAGGRNEQFF. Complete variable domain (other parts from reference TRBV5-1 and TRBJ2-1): KAGVTQTPRYLIKTRGQQVTLSCSPISGHRSVSWYQQTPGQGLQFLFEYFSETQRNKGNFPGRFSGRQFSNSRSEMNVSTLELGDSALYLCASSTGLAGGRNEQFFGPGTRLTVL.

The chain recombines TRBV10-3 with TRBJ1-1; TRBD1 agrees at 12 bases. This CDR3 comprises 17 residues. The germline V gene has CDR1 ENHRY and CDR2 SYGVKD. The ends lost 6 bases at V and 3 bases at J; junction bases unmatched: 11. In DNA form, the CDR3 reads TGTGCCATCAGGACAGTCCCGGGACAGGGGGCGGACACTGAAGCTTTCTTT. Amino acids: CAIRTVPGQGADTEAFF.

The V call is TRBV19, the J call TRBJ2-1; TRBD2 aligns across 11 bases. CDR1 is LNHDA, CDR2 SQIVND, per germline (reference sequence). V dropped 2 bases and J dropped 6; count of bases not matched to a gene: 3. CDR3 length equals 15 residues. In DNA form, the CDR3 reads TGTGCCAGTAGTATAACTAGCGGGAGTTTCAATGAGCAGTTCTTC. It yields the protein CASSITSGSFNEQFF. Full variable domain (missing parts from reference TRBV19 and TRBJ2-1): DGGITQSPKYLFRKEGQNVTLSCEQNLNHDAMYWYRQDPGQGLRLIYYSQIVNDFQKGDIAEGYSVSREKKESFPLTVTSAQKNPTAFYLCASSITSGSFNEQFFGPGTRLTVL.

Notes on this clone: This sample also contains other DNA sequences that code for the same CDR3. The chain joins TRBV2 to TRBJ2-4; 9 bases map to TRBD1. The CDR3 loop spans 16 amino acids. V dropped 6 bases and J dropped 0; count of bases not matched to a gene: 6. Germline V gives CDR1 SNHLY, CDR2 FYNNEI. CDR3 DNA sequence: TGTGCCAGCAGAATACAGGGGGCGATAGCCAAAAACATTCAGTACTTC. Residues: CASRIQGAIAKNIQYF. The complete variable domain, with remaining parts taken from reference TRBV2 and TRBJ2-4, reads EPEVTQTPSHQVTQMGQEVILRCVPISNHLYFYWYRQILGQKVEFLVSFYNNEISEKSEIFDDQFSVERPDGSNFTLKIRSTKLEDSAMYFCASRIQGAIAKNIQYFGAGTRLSVL.